A single sample is the source of the 17 T cell receptor beta chains below, sequenced in a study of Ad26.COV2.S vaccination and SARS-CoV-2 variants. TCRdb's copy holds only in-frame clones and misses some; the assay was immunoSEQ multiplex PCR. Here the sample spans over 100,000 clones, roughly 75% being singletons. The sample in question was peripheral blood, obtained after recovery from COVID-19. These receptors were taken from a human donor who had recovered from COVID-19.

The chain has TRBV5-1 and TRBJ2-1; D might be TRBD2 (6 bases). Germline V gene sequence: CDR1 SGHRS, CDR2 YFSETQ. Trimming pared 0 bases from V and 4 bases from J, leaving 8 bases between. This CDR3 contains 14 residues. The CDR3 region has the DNA TGCGCCAGCAGCTTGGGCGGGGTGTACAATGAGCAGTTCTTC. This translates into CASSLGGVYNEQFF.

The V and J genes are TRBV19 and TRBJ2-3, with D possibly being TRBD2 (6 bases). The V end lost 3 bases, the J end lost 3 bases, and 13 bases lay between the germline ends. The CDR3 totals 15 residues. CDR1 and CDR2 (germline): LNHDA, SQIVND (reference sequence). The chain's CDR3 is CASSMGGSGTDTQYF. CDR3 in DNA: TGTGCCAGTAGTATGGGAGGAAGCGGGACAGATACGCAGTATTTT.

In its sample, this clone was seen a few times. The rearrangement joins TRBV28 to TRBJ1-5; D uncertain. Trimming removed 6 bases at V and 5 bases at J, with 11 bases between. The V gene's germline CDR1 is MDHEN and CDR2 SYDVKM. The CDR3 totals 13 residues. The CDR3: CASRWRRDQPQHF. As DNA, the CDR3 is TGTGCCAGCAGGTGGAGGAGGGATCAGCCCCAGCATTTT.

In this sample, this clone turned up a few times. The chain employs TRBV28 and TRBJ1-1, with a weak D call TRBD1 (6 bases). Germline CDR1 reads MDHEN; CDR2 reads SYDVKM. The ends were cut back, 6 bases at V and 6 bases at J, with 11 bases in the middle. This CDR3 is built from 12 residues. CDR3 sequence (DNA): TGTGCCAGCAGCGGGGGCCCAGCTGAAGCTTTCTTT. Residues: CASSGGPAEAFF.

In this sample, this clone turned up a few times. The chain couples TRBV30 to TRBJ2-7; the match to TRBD1 covers 7 bases. There are 15 residues in the CDR3. V trimming: 3 bases; J trimming: 4 bases; junction bases outside the gene matches: 12. Per the germline V gene, CDR1 is GTSNPN and CDR2 is SVGIG (reference sequence). The CDR3 sequence: CAWRGDRSGVYEQYF. CDR3 in DNA: TGTGCCTGGAGGGGGGACAGATCCGGCGTGTACGAGCAGTACTTC.

This chain uses TRBV10-3 with TRBJ2-3, with TRBD2 matching over 10 bases. The CDR3 runs 16 residues. CDR1 and CDR2 (germline): ENHRY, SYGVKD. Trimming at V came to 0 bases and at J to 1 base, leaving 1 base not matched to a gene. The CDR3 region is CAISESLAGGTDTQYF. CDR3 DNA sequence: TGTGCCATCAGTGAGTCCCTAGCGGGGGGCACAGATACGCAGTATTTT.

The V call is TRBV19, the J call TRBJ2-3; 8 bases map to TRBD1. Germline assignment: CDR1 LNHDA and CDR2 SQIVND (reference sequence). V was pared by 3 bases and J by 0 bases, with 2 bases of the junction left unmatched. The CDR3 contains 15 residues. CDR3 loop: CASSMDRASTDTQYF. CDR3 nucleotides: TGTGCCAGTAGTATGGACAGGGCTAGCACAGATACGCAGTATTTT.

The chain recombines TRBV4-2 with TRBJ1-1; D is ambiguous. Trimming left V 5 bases short and J 1 base short, with 11 bases between. Germline V CDR1 and CDR2: LGHNA, YNFKEQ. CDR3 length: 14 residues. The CDR3, as DNA: TGTGCCAGCAGCTTAGTCGGAGGGAACACTGAAGCTTTCTTT. It specifies CASSLVGGNTEAFF.

J is TRBJ1-2 and V is TRBV3-1 (or the pseudogene TRBV3-2); the match to TRBD1 covers 9 bases. J gave up 5 bases and V 1 base, and 8 bases lay outside the gene matches. This CDR3 region has 16 residues. Germline values: CDR1 LGHDT, CDR2 YNNKEL (reference sequence). CDR3 residues: CASSQALTGTGYGYTF. CDR3 coding DNA: TGTGCCAGCAGCCAAGCTTTAACCGGGACAGGGTATGGCTACACCTTC.

The chain combines TRBV9 with TRBJ1-1; the D is unclear. From germline, CDR1 is SGDLS and CDR2 YYNGEE. The CDR3 covers 17 residues. The germline V and J ends were trimmed by 0 bases and 0 bases, with 15 bases remaining between them. The DNA for the CDR3 is TGTGCCAGCAGCGTAGTATTACCCCTCCTTTTGAACACTGAAGCTTTCTTT. Its protein is CASSVVLPLLLNTEAFF.

This sequence joins TRBV9 and TRBJ2-1; tentative D call: TRBD1 (6 bases). The CDR3 is made up of 17 amino acids. Germline lookup yields CDR1 SGDLS and CDR2 YYNGEE. V lost 3 bases and J 7 bases, leaving 23 bases between the germline ends. In nucleotides, the CDR3 is TGTGCCAGCAGCGCACAAGTGGGGCAGGGGAGTAAGAATGAGCAGTTCTTC. Amino acids: CASSAQVGQGSKNEQFF.

The rearrangement uses TRBV30 and TRBJ2-5; TRBD1 matches 9 bases. Germline loops: CDR1 GTSNPN, CDR2 SVGIG (reference sequence). The CDR3 has 14 amino acids. Germline trimming cut 3 bases from V and 6 bases from J; bases unmatched to any gene: 8. The CDR3 sequence: CAWRATTGGKTQYF. CDR3 coding DNA: TGTGCCTGGAGGGCCACGACAGGGGGAAAGACCCAGTACTTC.

This chain connects TRBV28 to TRBJ1-1, with no clear D. Germline-derived CDR1 and CDR2 are MDHEN and SYDVKM. CDR3 length: 15 amino acids. Trimming shortened V by 8 bases and J by 1 base, and 17 bases separated the two germline ends. In DNA, the CDR3 is TGTGCCAGCCACGGTAGTGCCAGCACGAACACTGAAGCTTTCTTT. Residues: CASHGSASTNTEAFF.

J is TRBJ2-7 and V is TRBV3-1 (or the pseudogene TRBV3-2); 12 positions agree with TRBD2. V shed 4 bases and J 6 bases; nucleotides not matched to a gene: 7. The CDR3 extends over 15 amino acids. Germline V lookup: CDR1 LGHDT, CDR2 YNNKEL (reference sequence). The CDR3 region is CASSPRLAGGLEQYF. CDR3 nucleotides: TGTGCCAGCAGCCCTCGGCTAGCGGGGGGGCTCGAGCAGTACTTC.

This chain uses TRBV9 with TRBJ2-1, with 8 bases fitting TRBD2. The germline gives CDR1 SGDLS, CDR2 YYNGEE. This CDR3 has 15 residues. With 4 bases clipped from V and 7 bases from J, the junction kept 10 bases outside the gene matches. CDR3 residues: CASSPGGAKRNEQFF. Here the CDR3 DNA reads TGTGCCAGCAGCCCCGGGGGGGCCAAGAGGAATGAGCAGTTCTTC.

V gene TRBV2 combines with J gene TRBJ1-2; TRBD1 is a possible D gene (6 bases). Germline loops: CDR1 SNHLY, CDR2 FYNNEI. Trimming stripped 6 bases from V and 8 bases from J, with 16 bases between. This CDR3 is built from 13 residues. This CDR3 reads CASRTLTGFGYTF. In nucleotides, the CDR3 is TGTGCCAGCAGGACCCTTACAGGGTTCGGCTACACCTTC.

The chain links TRBV7-3 to TRBJ1-6, with D maybe TRBD1 (5 bases). The germline V gene encodes CDR1 SGHTA and CDR2 FQGTGA. Trimming took off 4 bases at V and 8 bases at J, with 15 bases between the two ends. This CDR3 spans 15 amino acids. The CDR3 here is CASSSNGGGDSPLHF. The CDR3 region has the DNA TGTGCCAGCAGCTCCAACGGGGGGGGTGATTCACCCCTCCACTTT.